The 14 T cell receptor beta chains listed next were all sequenced from one sample in a study of cytomegalovirus exposure and HLA in healthy donors. Measured with immunoSEQ multiplex PCR; TCRdb has only the in-frame clones, and not every one. The table has about 310,000 clones, 70% to 90% seen once. Sequencing was performed on PBMCs. The origin of the receptors is a man aged 30 to 39 in good health and CMV-seronegative.

The gene calls are TRBV7-9 and TRBJ1-5; D remains ambiguous. CDR1 and CDR2 from the germline V gene are SEHNR and FQNEAQ (reference sequence). This CDR3 is built from 14 residues. V shed 1 base and J shed 0 bases, with 4 bases lying between them. Written as DNA, the CDR3 is TGTGCCAGCAGCTTAGAGAGTAGCAATCAGCCCCAGCATTTT. Its protein product is CASSLESSNQPQHF.

This clone has only a few counts. The rearrangement joins TRBV7-8 to TRBJ2-1, with no clear D. The germline V gene has CDR1 SGHVS and CDR2 FQNEAQ. V dropped 2 bases and J dropped 0 bases, with 11 bases sitting between them. This CDR3 region has 16 residues. CDR3 protein: CASSLSARSSYNEQFF. The CDR3, as DNA: TGTGCCAGCAGCTTATCTGCAAGGAGCTCCTACAATGAGCAGTTCTTC.

The V gene is TRBV6-1, the J gene TRBJ2-1; a possible D gene is TRBD2 (5 bases). Germline-derived CDR1 and CDR2 are MNHNS and SASEGT. This CDR3 region has 15 residues. The V end lost 8 bases, the J end lost 6 bases, and 20 bases lay between the germline ends. In DNA, the CDR3 is TGTGCCAGCTCACGCCGGACGGCGGGTGGCAATGAGCAGTTCTTC. This codes for CASSRRTAGGNEQFF.

The genes are TRBV4-3 and TRBJ2-1, with 7 bases identical to TRBD2. From germline, CDR1 is LGHNA and CDR2 YSLEER. The CDR3 spans 16 residues. Trimming at V came to 2 bases and at J to 5 bases, leaving 9 bases not matched to a gene. The CDR3 region has the DNA TGCGCCAGCAGCCAATTGGGCGGGGGACCCGACAATGAGCAGTTCTTC. Translating gives CASSQLGGGPDNEQFF.

The chain links TRBV6-6 to TRBJ1-5; D possibly corresponds to TRBD1 (5 bases). This CDR3 spans 13 amino acids. V shed 4 bases and J shed 7 bases, with 11 bases lying between them. Germline loops: CDR1 MNHNY, CDR2 SVGAGI (reference sequence). CDR3: CASSLGRGQPQHF. As DNA, the CDR3 is TGTGCCAGCAGTTTAGGACGGGGGCAGCCCCAGCATTTT.

The chain uses TRBV6-1 and TRBJ2-1; TRBD1 matches at 9 bases. The CDR3 consists of 20 residues. V lost 2 bases, J lost 7 bases, and 21 bases stayed unmatched. Germline V gene lookup returns CDR1 MNHNS and CDR2 SASEGT. The CDR3 nucleotides are TGTGCCAGCAGTGAATTCCCAACCCTCCGTCGGGACAGGGAGAGGAATGAGCAGTTCTTC. It yields the protein CASSEFPTLRRDRERNEQFF.

This chain connects TRBV15 to TRBJ2-2; the match to TRBD2 covers 9 bases. Germline lookup yields CDR1 LNHNV and CDR2 YYDKDF (reference sequence). The CDR3 is 17 residues long. With V trimmed by 5 bases and J by 3 bases, 10 bases remained unmatched. The CDR3 DNA reads TGTGCCACCAGCGGCCAAGGTGGCGGGGGGGACACCGGGGAGCTGTTTTTT. This codes for CATSGQGGGGDTGELFF.

This clone was counted a single time. V usage is TRBV25-1 and J usage is TRBJ2-2; TRBD2 might be the D (5 bases). The V and J ends lost 3 bases and 4 bases respectively, with 9 bases between them. The length of the CDR3 is 14 residues. From germline, CDR1 is MGHDK and CDR2 SYGVNS. CDR3 nucleotides: TGTGCCAGCAGTGATCGAGGGATCACCGGGGAGCTGTTTTTT. This encodes CASSDRGITGELFF.

This clone was counted ten times or more. The rearrangement links TRBV6-5 to TRBJ1-4, with TRBD1 identical over 7 bases. Trimming removed 2 bases from V and 6 bases from J; junction bases left unmatched: 9. CDR1 is MNHEY, CDR2 SVGAGI, per germline. The CDR3 has 16 residues. Written as DNA, the CDR3 is TGTGCCAGCAGTTACAATATAGGGGGCCCTGATGAAAAACTGTTTTTT. Residues: CASSYNIGGPDEKLFF.

The chain joins TRBV4-1 to TRBJ2-1; TRBD2 aligns across 7 bases. Germline CDR1 is MGHRA and CDR2 is YSYEKL. This CDR3 has 14 amino acids. The V gene end was trimmed by 4 bases and the J gene end by 3 bases; junction bases not matched to a gene: 3. Written as DNA, the CDR3 is TGCGCCAGCAGCCCAGCGGGGTACTACAATGAGCAGTTCTTC. Encoded protein: CASSPAGYYNEQFF.

The chain has TRBV2 and TRBJ1-1, with 7 bases fitting TRBD1. CDR1 is SNHLY and CDR2 is FYNNEI in the germline V gene. Losses at the gene ends were 6 bases for V and 0 bases for J; bases not matched to a gene: 1. CDR3 length: 13 amino acids. The CDR3: CASRGQMNTEAFF. Written as DNA, the CDR3 is TGTGCCAGCAGGGGACAGATGAACACTGAAGCTTTCTTT. The full variable domain, in which reference TRBV2 and TRBJ1-1 provide the parts outside the CDR3, is EPEVTQTPSHQVTQMGQEVILRCVPISNHLYFYWYRQILGQKVEFLVSFYNNEISEKSEIFDDQFSVERPDGSNFTLKIRSTKLEDSAMYFCASRGQMNTEAFFGQGTRLTVV.

V usage is TRBV2 and J usage is TRBJ2-7, with TRBD1 matching 8 bases. The trim removed 3 bases at V and 4 bases at J, leaving 2 bases unmatched. This CDR3 contains 13 residues. In germline, CDR1 is SNHLY, CDR2 FYNNEI. CDR3 residues: CASSEGQEYEQYF. CDR3 DNA: TGTGCCAGCAGTGAGGGACAGGAATACGAGCAGTACTTC.

The rearrangement uses TRBV6-6 and TRBJ1-2, with a tentative D call TRBD1 (6 bases). The germline V and J ends were trimmed by 4 bases and 8 bases, with 23 bases remaining between them. Per germline, CDR1 MNHNY and CDR2 SVGAGI (reference sequence). The CDR3 sequence is 16 residues long. CDR3 region: CASSFPPDRTFGGYTF. The CDR3 bases are TGTGCCAGCAGTTTCCCCCCCGACAGGACCTTTGGCGGCTACACCTTC.

V usage is TRBV19 and J usage is TRBJ1-5; the match to TRBD1 covers 8 bases. Unmatched junction bases numbered 9, after V lost 5 bases and J lost 3 bases. Germline CDR1 reads LNHDA; CDR2 reads SQIVND (reference sequence). There are 16 residues in the CDR3. In DNA form, the CDR3 reads TGTGCCAGTAGTCTACAGGGGGACCTATTCAATCAGCCCCAGCATTTT. The encoded protein is CASSLQGDLFNQPQHF. Using reference TRBV19 and TRBJ1-5 for the parts outside the CDR3, the full variable domain is DGGITQSPKYLFRKEGQNVTLSCEQNLNHDAMYWYRQDPGQGLRLIYYSQIVNDFQKGDIAEGYSVSREKKESFPLTVTSAQKNPTAFYLCASSLQGDLFNQPQHFGDGTRLSIL.